The TCR beta chain described here comes from a study of cytomegalovirus exposure and HLA in healthy donors. V was trimmed by 2 bases and J by 11 bases, leaving 10 bases between them. The CDR3 length is 11 residues. Germline CDR1 is SGHNT and CDR2 is YYREEE (reference sequence). The PCR had 60 Vbeta and 13 Jbeta primers. TCRdb's copy holds only in-frame clones and misses some; the assay was immunoSEQ multiplex PCR. The sample has around 220,000 clones; 60% to 80% are singletons. The receptor was isolated from a man aged 18 to 30 in good health and CMV-seronegative. Sequenced sample: PBMCs. V usage is TRBV5-4 and J usage is TRBJ1-2; D perhaps matches TRBD1 (5 bases). DNA for the CDR3: TGTGCCAGCAGCTTACAGGCTTTGTACACCTTC. Translation: CASSLQALYTF.